This T cell receptor beta chain was profiled in a study of cytomegalovirus exposure and HLA in healthy donors. Looking at the study overall: Roughly 89 million unique TCR sequences came from HLA-typed donors in an early release.

The CDR3 is made up of 17 amino acids. In germline, CDR1 is SGDLS, CDR2 YYNGEE. J lost 6 bases, V lost 0 bases, and 3 bases had no gene match. PCR involved 60 Vbeta and 13 Jbeta primers. In the original workflow: An analysis that came later counted 60 million to 80 million unique TCR beta chains, 10 million to 11 million shared. Using immunoSEQ multiplex PCR, the repertoire was profiled, and TCRdb retains in-frame clones only, with some absent. V, J and clone size are taken as reported in that table, and D and trimming were inferred from the DNA itself. The table records around 170,000 clones, 65% to 85% of them present only once.

This chain links TRBV9 with TRBJ2-2; the match to TRBD2 covers 15 bases. The TCR was taken from a woman between 45 and 60 years old in good health and CMV-seropositive. The sample was PBMCs. The CDR3 region has the DNA TGTGCCAGCAGCGTAGTCGGACTAGCGGGGGGGCCCGGGGAGCTGTTTTTT. Translated, it gives CASSVVGLAGGPGELFF.